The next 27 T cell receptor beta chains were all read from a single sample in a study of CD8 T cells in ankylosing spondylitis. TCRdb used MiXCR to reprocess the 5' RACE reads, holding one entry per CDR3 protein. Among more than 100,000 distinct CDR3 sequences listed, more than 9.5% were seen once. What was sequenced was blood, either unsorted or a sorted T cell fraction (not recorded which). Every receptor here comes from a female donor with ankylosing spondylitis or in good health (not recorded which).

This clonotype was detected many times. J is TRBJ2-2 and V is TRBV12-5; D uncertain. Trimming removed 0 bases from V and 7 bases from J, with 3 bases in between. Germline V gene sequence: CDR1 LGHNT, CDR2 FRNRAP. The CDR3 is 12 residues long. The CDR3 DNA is TGTGCTAGTGGTTTGGTCGGCGGGGAGCTGTTTTTT. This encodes CASGLVGGELFF.

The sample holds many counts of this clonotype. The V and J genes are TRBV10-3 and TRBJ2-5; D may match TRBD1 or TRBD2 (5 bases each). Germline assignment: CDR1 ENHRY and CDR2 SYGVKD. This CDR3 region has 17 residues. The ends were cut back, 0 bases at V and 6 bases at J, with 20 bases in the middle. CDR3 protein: CAISESIIGRDPKTQYF. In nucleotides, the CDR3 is TGTGCCATCAGTGAGTCGATAATAGGAAGGGACCCCAAGACCCAGTACTTC.

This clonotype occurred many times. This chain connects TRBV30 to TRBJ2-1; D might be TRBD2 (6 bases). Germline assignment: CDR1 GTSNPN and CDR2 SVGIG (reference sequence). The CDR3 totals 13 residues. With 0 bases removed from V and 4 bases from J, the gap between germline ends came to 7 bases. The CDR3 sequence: CAWSVGRYNEQFF. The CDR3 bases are TGTGCCTGGAGTGTAGGGAGGTACAATGAGCAGTTCTTC.

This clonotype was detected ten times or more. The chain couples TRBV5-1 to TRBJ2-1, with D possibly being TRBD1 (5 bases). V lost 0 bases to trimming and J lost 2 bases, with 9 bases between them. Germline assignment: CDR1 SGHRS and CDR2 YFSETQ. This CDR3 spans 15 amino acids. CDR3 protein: CASSLEGSPYNEQFF. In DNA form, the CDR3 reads TGCGCCAGCAGCTTGGAGGGGTCCCCCTACAATGAGCAGTTCTTC.

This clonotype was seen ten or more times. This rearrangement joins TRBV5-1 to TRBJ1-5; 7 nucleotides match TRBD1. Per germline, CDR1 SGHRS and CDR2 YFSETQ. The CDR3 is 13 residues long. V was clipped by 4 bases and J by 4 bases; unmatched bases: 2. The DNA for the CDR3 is TGCGCCAGCAGCGCAGGGGGGAATCAGCCCCAGCATTTT. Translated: CASSAGGNQPQHF.

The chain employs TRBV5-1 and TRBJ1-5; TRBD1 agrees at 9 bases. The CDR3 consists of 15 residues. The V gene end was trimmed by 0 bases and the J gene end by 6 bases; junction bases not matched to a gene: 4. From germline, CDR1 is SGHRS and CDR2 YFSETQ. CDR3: CASSLEGQGGQPQHF. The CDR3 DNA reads TGCGCCAGCAGCTTGGAGGGACAGGGAGGTCAGCCCCAGCATTTT. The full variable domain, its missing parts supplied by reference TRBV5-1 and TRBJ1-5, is KAGVTQTPRYLIKTRGQQVTLSCSPISGHRSVSWYQQTPGQGLQFLFEYFSETQRNKGNFPGRFSGRQFSNSRSEMNVSTLELGDSALYLCASSLEGQGGQPQHFGDGTRLSIL.

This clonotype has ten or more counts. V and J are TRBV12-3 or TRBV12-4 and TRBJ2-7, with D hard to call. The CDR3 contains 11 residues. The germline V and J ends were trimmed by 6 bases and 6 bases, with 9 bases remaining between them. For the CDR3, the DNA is TGTGCCAGCAGCCCCGGCCTCGAGCAGTACTTC. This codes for CASSPGLEQYF.

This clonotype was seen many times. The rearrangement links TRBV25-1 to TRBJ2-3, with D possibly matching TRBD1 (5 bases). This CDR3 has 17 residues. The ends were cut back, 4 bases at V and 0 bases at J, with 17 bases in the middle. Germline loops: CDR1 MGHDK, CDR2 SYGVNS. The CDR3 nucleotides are TGTGCCAGCAGTGGCTATTTAGGGGCCCTTAGCACAGATACGCAGTATTTT. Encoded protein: CASSGYLGALSTDTQYF.

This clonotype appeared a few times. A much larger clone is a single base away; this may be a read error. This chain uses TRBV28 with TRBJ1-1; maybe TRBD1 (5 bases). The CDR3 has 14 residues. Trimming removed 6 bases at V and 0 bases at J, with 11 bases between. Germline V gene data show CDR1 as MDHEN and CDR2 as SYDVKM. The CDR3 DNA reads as TGTGCCAGCAGCTCCGGGGCCCTGAACACTGAAGCTTTCTTT. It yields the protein CASSSGALNTEAFF.

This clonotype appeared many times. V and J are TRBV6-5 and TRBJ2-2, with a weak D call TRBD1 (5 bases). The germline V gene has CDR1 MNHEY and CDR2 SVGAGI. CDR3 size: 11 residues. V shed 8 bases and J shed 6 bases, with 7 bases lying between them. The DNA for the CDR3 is TGTGCCAGCCAGGGTCCCGGGGAGCTGTTTTTT. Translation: CASQGPGELFF.

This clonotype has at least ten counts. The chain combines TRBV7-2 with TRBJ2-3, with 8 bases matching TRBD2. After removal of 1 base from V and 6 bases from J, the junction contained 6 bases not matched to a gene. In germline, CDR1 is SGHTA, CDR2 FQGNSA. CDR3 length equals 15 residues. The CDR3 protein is CASSLERESADTQYF. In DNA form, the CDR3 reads TGTGCCAGCAGCTTAGAGCGGGAGTCCGCGGATACGCAGTATTTT.

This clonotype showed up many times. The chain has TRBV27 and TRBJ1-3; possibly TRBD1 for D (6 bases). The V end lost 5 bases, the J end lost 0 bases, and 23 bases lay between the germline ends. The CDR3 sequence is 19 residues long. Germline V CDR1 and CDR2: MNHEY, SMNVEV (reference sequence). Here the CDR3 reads CASSGGPGRRGSSGNTIYF. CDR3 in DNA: TGTGCCAGCAGTGGGGGGCCGGGTAGGCGAGGGAGCTCTGGAAACACCATATATTTT.

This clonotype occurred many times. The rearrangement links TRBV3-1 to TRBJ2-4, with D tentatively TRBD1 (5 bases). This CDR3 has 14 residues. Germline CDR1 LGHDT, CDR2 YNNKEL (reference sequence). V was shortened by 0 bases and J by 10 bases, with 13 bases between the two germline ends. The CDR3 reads CASSQEVQKGIQYF. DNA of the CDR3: TGTGCCAGCAGCCAAGAAGTTCAGAAGGGGATTCAGTACTTC.

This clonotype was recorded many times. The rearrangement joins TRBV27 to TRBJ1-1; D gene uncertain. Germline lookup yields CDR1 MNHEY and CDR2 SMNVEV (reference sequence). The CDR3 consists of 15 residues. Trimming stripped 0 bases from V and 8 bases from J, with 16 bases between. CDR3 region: CASSLSPNLGEEAFF. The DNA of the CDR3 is TGTGCCAGCAGTTTATCCCCCAACCTCGGGGAGGAAGCTTTCTTT.

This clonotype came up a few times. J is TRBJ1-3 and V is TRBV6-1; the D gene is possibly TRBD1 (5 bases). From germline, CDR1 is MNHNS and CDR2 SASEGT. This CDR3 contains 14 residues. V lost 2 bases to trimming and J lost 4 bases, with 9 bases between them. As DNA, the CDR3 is TGTGCCAGCAGTGAACCAGGGAACGGAAACACCATATATTTT. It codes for CASSEPGNGNTIYF.

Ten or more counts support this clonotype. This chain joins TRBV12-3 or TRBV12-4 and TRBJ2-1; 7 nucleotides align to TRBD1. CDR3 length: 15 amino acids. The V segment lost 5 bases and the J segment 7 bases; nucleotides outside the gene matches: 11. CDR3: CASSLRQGLGNEQFF. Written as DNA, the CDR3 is TGTGCCAGCAGTCTTCGACAGGGATTGGGAAATGAGCAGTTCTTC.

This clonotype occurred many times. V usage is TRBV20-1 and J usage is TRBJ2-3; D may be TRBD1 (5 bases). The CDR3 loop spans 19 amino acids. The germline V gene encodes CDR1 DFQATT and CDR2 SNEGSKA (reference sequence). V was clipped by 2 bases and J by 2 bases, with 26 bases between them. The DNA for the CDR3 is TGCAGTGCTAGATCCCTGCGCCCAGGGATTGTCAGATACACAGATACGCAGTATTTT. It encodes CSARSLRPGIVRYTDTQYF.

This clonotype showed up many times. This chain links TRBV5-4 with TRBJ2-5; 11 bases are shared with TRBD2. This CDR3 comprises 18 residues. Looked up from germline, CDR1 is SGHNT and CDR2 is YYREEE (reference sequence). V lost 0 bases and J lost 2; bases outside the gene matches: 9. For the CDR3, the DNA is TGTGCCAGCAGCTTGGTTGTGACTAGCGGGACTCGGCAAGAGACCCAGTACTTC. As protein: CASSLVVTSGTRQETQYF.

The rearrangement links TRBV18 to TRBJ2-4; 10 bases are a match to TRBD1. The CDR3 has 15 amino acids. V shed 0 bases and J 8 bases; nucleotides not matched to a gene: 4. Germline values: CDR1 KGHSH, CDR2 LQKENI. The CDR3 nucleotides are TGTGCCAGCTCACCACCGGGGACAGGGGCGTACATTCAGTACTTC. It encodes CASSPPGTGAYIQYF.

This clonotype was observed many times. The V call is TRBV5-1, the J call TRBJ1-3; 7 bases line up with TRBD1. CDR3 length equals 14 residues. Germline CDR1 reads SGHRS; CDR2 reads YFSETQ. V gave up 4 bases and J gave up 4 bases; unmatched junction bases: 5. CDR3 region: CASSLGGEGNTIYF. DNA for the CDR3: TGCGCCAGCAGCCTAGGGGGCGAAGGAAACACCATATATTTT.

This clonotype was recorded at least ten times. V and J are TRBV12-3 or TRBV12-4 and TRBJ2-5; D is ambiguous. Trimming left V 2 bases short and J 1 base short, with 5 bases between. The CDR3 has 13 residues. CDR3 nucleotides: TGTGCCAGCAGTTTAAAGGGCCAAGAGACCCAGTACTTC. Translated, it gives CASSLKGQETQYF.

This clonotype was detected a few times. CDR3 sequence reads: CASSEMAGGWGEAFF. The CDR3 DNA follows: TGCGCCAGCAGTGAGATGGCAGGGGGCTGGGGTGAAGCTTTCTTT. The rearrangement uses TRBV10-1 and TRBJ1-1, with 8 bases identical to TRBD1. The CDR3 is made up of 15 amino acids. Germline CDR1 reads WNHNN; CDR2 reads SYGVQD (reference sequence). V shed 2 bases and J 7 bases; nucleotides not matched to a gene: 9.

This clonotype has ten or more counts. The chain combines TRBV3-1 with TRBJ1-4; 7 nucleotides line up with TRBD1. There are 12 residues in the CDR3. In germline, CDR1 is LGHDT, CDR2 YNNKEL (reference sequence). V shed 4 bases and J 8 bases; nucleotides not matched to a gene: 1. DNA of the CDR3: TGTGCCAGCAGCCCGGACAGGGAAAAACTGTTTTTT. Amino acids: CASSPDREKLFF.

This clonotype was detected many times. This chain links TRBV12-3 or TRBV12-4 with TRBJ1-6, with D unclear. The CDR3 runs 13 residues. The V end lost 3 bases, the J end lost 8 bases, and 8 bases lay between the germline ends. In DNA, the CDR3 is TGTGCCAGCAGTTTTGGGTTGGATTCACCCCTCCACTTT. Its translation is CASSFGLDSPLHF.

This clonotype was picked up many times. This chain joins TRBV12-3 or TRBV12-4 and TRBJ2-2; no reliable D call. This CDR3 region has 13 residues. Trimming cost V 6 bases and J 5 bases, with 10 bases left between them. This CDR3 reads CASRSLETGELFF. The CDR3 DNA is TGTGCCAGCAGATCTTTAGAGACCGGGGAGCTGTTTTTT.

CDR3 DNA sequence: TGTGCCAGCAGCTCCCCCCTGACAGGCCTAAACACTGAAGCTTTCTTT. Its protein product is CASSSPLTGLNTEAFF. V gene TRBV7-9 combines with J gene TRBJ1-1; tentatively, D is TRBD1 (6 bases). The CDR3 has 16 amino acids. Trimming took 4 bases from V and 2 from J, leaving 17 bases between them. Germline V gene data show CDR1 as SEHNR and CDR2 as FQNEAQ (reference sequence).

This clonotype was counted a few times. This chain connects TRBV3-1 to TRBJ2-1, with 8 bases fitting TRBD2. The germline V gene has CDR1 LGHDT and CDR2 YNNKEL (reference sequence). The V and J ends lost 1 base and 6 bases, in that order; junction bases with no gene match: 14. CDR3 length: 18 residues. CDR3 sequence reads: CASSQVPSGTAGGNEQFF. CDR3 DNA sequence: TGTGCCAGCAGCCAAGTTCCCTCGGGTACGGCGGGGGGCAATGAGCAGTTCTTC.